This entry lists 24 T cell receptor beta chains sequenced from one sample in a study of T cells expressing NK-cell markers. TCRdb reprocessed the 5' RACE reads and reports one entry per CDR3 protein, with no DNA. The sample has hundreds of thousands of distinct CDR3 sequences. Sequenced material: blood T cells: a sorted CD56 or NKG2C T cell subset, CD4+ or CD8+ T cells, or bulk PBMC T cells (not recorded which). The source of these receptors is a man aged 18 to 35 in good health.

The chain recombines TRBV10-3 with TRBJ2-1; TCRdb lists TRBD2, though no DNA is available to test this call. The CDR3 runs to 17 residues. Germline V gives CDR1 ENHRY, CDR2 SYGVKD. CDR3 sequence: CAIRGRLAGAQSSEQFF.

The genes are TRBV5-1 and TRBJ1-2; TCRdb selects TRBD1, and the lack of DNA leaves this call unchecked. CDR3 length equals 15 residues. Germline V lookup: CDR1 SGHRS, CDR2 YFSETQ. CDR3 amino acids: CASSGSGTDFYGYTF.

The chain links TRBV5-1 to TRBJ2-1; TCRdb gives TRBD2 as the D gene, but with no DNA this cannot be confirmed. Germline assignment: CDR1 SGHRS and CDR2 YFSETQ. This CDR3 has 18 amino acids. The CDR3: CASSYGLAGPSSYNEQFF.

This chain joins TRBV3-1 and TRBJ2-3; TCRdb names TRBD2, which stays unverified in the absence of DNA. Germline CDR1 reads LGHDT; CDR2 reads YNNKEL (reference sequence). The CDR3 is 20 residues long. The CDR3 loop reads CASSPKLAGGQTTSTDTQYF.

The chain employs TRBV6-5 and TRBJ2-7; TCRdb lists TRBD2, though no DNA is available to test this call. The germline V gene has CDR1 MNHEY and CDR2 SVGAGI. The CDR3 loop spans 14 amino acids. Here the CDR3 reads CASSYEAGAYEQYF.

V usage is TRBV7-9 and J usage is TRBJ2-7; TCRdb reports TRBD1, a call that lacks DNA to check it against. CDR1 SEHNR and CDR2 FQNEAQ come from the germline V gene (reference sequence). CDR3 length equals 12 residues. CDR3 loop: CATGTNHYEQYF.

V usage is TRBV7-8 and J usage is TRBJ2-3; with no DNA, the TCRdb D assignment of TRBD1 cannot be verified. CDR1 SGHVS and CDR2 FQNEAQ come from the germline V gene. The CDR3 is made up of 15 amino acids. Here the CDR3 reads CASSVDRGGTDTQYF.

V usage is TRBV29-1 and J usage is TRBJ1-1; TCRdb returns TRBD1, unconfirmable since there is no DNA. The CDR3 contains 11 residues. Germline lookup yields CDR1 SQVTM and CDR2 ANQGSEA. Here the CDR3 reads CSEQQEAEAFF.

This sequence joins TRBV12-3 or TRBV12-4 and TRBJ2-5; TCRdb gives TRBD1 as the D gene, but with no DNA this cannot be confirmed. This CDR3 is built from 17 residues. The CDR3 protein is CASSPYLNDRGRETQYF.

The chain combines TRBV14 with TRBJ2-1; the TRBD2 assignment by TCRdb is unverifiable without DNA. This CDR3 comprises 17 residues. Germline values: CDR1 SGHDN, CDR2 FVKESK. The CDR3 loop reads CASSQGASGRSWGEQFF. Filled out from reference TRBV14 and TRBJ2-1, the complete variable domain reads EAGVTQFPSHSVIEKGQTVTLRCDPISGHDNLYWYRRVMGKEIKFLLHFVKESKQDESGMPNNRFLAERTGGTYSTLKVQPAELEDSGVYFCASSQGASGRSWGEQFFGPGTRLTVL.

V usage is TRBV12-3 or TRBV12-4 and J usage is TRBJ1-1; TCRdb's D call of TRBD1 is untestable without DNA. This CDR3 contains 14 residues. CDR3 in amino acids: CASRVRGGNTEAFF.

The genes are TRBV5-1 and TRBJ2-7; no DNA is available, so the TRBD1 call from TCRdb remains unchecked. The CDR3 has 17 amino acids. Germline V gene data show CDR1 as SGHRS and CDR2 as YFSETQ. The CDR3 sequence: CASSLDGDVLGAYEQYF.

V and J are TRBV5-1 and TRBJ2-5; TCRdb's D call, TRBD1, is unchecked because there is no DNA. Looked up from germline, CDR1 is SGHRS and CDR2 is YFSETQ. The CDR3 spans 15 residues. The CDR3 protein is CASSSRGYGEETQYF.

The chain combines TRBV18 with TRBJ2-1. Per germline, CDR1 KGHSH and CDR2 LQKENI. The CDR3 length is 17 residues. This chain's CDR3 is CASSPTGGSGRSDEQFF. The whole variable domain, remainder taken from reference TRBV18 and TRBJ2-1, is NAGVMQNPRHLVRRRGQEARLRCSPMKGHSHVYWYRQLPEEGLKFMVYLQKENIIDESGMPKERFSAEFPKEGPSILRIQQVVRGDSAAYFCASSPTGGSGRSDEQFFGPGTRLTVL.

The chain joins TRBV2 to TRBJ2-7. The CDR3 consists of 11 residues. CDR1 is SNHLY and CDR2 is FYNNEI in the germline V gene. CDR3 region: CASSDFGTAYF.

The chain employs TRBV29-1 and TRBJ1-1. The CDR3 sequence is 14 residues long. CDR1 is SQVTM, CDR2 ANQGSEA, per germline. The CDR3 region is CSVAGGQKNTEAFF.

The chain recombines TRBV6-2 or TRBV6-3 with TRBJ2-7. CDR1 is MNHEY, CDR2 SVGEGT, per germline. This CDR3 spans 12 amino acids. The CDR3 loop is CASSKQSYEQYF.

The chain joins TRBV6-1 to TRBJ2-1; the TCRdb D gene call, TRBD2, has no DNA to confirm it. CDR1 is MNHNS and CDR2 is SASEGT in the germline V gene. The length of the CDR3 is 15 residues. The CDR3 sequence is CASSPTSGSVDEQFF.

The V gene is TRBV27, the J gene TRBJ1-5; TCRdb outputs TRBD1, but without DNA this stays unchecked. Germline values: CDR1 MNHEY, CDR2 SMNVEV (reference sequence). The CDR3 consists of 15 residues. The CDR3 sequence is CASSPIDRVNQPQHF.

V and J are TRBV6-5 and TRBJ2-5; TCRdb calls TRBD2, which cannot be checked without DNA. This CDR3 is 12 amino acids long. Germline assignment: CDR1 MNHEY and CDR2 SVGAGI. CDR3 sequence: CASGLAEETQYF.

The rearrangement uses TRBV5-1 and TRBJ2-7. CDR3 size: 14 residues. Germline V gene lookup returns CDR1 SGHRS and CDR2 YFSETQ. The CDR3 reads CASSLGAVGHEQYF. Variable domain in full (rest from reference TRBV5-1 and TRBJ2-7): KAGVTQTPRYLIKTRGQQVTLSCSPISGHRSVSWYQQTPGQGLQFLFEYFSETQRNKGNFPGRFSGRQFSNSRSEMNVSTLELGDSALYLCASSLGAVGHEQYFGPGTRLTVT.

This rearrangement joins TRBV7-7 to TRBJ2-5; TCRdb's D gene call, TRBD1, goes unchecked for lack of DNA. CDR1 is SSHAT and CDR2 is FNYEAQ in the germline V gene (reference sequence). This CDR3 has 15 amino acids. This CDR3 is CASSFGGTFQETQYF. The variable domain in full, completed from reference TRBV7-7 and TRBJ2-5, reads GAGVSQSPRYKVTKRGQDVTLRCDPISSHATLYWYQQALGQGPEFLTYFNYEAQPDKSGLPSDRFSAERPEGSISTLTIQRTEQRDSAMYRCASSFGGTFQETQYFGPGTRLLVL.

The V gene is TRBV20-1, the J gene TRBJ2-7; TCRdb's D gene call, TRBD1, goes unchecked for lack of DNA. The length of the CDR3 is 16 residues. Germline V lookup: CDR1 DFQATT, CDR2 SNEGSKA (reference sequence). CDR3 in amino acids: CSARDSGAATLYEQYF.

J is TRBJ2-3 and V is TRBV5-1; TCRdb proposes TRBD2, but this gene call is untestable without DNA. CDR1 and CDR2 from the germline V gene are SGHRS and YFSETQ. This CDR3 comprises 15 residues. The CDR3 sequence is CASSWRRESTDTQYF.